This T cell receptor beta chain was documented in a study of metastatic and nonmetastatic thyroid tumors. Background on the study: Across blood and tumor or nodule tissue, repertoires from malignant and benign thyroid patients were compared with one another.

In this sample, this clone turned up many times. Its matching antigen is unknown. None of the patients had undergone any treatment ahead of thyroid surgery. TCRdb reprocessed the PCR reads using MiXCR. In the table there are 30,000 to 45,000 clones, 25% to 30% of which are singletons. Study-wide results and limits: It was reportedly found that TCR beta diversity was significantly higher in malignant thyroid tumors than in benign nodules, a difference seen in both blood and tumor samples.

This clonotype was sampled from a female donor with papillary thyroid cancer or a benign thyroid nodule (not recorded which). Some clones in this sample may be carry-over from other donors' samples. Sequenced sample: blood.

CDR3 sequence reads: CASSEAQGTPGGLAKNIQYF. For the CDR3, the DNA is TGTGCCAGCAGTGAAGCGCAGGGGACACCTGGGGGTTTAGCCAAAAACATTCAGTACTTC. The V gene is TRBV6-1, the J gene TRBJ2-4; the D gene is possibly TRBD1 (6 bases). Germline lookup yields CDR1 MNHNS and CDR2 SASEGT. The CDR3 extends over 20 amino acids. The germline V and J ends were trimmed by 0 bases and 0 bases, with 21 bases remaining between them.